The clone carrying this T cell receptor beta chain appeared a few times. Its specificity is not known. The data stem from a study of T-cell reconstitution after alpha-beta-depleted transplantation in children. Regarding the study as a whole: By one year post-transplant, T-cell counts and diversity largely arose from T cells that were newly produced.

With V trimmed by 2 bases and J by 7 bases, 12 bases remained unmatched. This CDR3 contains 17 residues. Unique molecular identifiers were used in preparing the TCRbeta library. MiXCR, applied by TCRdb to the PCR reads, yields one record per CDR3 protein. Of a few hundred thousand distinct CDR3 sequences in the sample, 15% to 20% were seen once. The source of this sequence is a boy less than two years old who had a stem cell transplant for Wiskott-Aldrich syndrome, so the T cells may come from the graft donor. The material was PBMCs, mostly from graft donor cells, obtained 360 days after TCRalphabeta/CD19-depleted stem cell transplant. The V and J genes are TRBV12-3 or TRBV12-4 and TRBJ2-1; 9 bases align to TRBD1. For the CDR3, the DNA is TGTGCCAGCAGTTTACCCTGGGGACAGGGAAGAATAAATGAGCAGTTCTTC. Residues: CASSLPWGQGRINEQFF.